Sequencing of this TCR beta chain was carried out in a study of T cell repertoires in ileal Crohn's disease. As for the study in general: Patients had a median roughly 8-year disease duration, and under 45% were active smokers.

As regards this clone: The antigen is undetermined.

Study-wide findings and caveats: Clonal expansions were more frequent in active smokers than non-smokers at surgery. High-frequency clones were more common in sorted CD8 than CD4 cells.

Each sample's TCRB immunosequencing used roughly 500 nanograms of biopsy DNA. Clones were read by immunoSEQ multiplex PCR, and TCRdb kept only the in-frame ones, dropping some. Of 25,000 to 30,000 clones detected, about 82% appear once; the ten largest clones hold about 20%. V lost 3 bases and J 0 bases, leaving 7 bases between the germline ends. The CDR3 contains 15 residues. CDR1 and CDR2 from the germline V gene are SGHNT and YYREEE (reference sequence). The receptor's source is an adult with Crohn's disease. Sample: ileal tissue. The rearrangement joins TRBV5-4 to TRBJ2-6, with a weak D call TRBD1 (5 bases). CDR3 bases: TGTGCCAGCAGCTCAGACAGCTCTGGGGCCAACGTCCTGACTTTC. Amino acid sequence: CASSSDSSGANVLTF. Filled out from reference TRBV5-4 and TRBJ2-6, the complete variable domain reads ETGVTQSPTHLIKTRGQQVTLRCSSQSGHNTVSWYQQALGQGPQFIFQYYREEENGRGNFPPRFSGLQFPNYSSELNVNALELDDSALYLCASSSDSSGANVLTFGAGSRLTVL.